This T cell receptor beta chain was found in a study of cytomegalovirus exposure and HLA in healthy donors. Findings of the study overall: Presence/absence analyses took donor sequencing depth as roughly uniform. Around 18,000 TCR beta sequences were associated with HLA alleles at 0.05 false discovery rate in a later analysis.

About this clone: The antigen remains unidentified.

PCR was performed using 60 Vbeta and 13 Jbeta primers. Per the study methods: Per a later analysis, the number of unique TCR beta chains was approximately 73 million, of which roughly 11 million were shared. The assay was immunoSEQ multiplex PCR, and TCRdb's table has in-frame clones only and misses some. The V and J calls and clone size come from that table; D and trimming were worked out from the DNA. This table holds over 150,000 clones, 75% found once. Germline assignment: CDR1 MNHNS and CDR2 SASEGT. The CDR3 is 15 amino acids. V trimming: 10 bases; J trimming: 8 bases; junction bases outside the gene matches: 19.

The source material was PBMCs. The chain carries TRBV6-1 and TRBJ1-2; 7 bases are a match to TRBD1. This TCR came from a male donor in good health and CMV-seronegative. In nucleotides, the CDR3 is TGTGCCACGTTTAGCCCGGGACAGTACTATCAAGGCTACACCTTC. Translating gives CATFSPGQYYQGYTF.